The 30 T cell receptor beta chains presented below share a single source sample, sequenced in a study of T cell repertoires in cytomegalovirus infection. These TCRs are of unknown antigen specificity. TCRdb analysed the reads with MiXCR anew, one entry per CDR3 protein. The sample lists tens of thousands of distinct CDR3 sequences; approximately 24% were seen once. The sample here was CD8+ T cells from cultured PBMCs, taken from culture after CMV antigen stimulation. The origin of the receptors is a human donor in good health (CMV status not recorded). Some clones in this sample may be carry-over from other donors' samples.

The gene calls are TRBV27 and TRBJ2-7; the D gene is possibly TRBD1 (5 bases). The CDR3 consists of 13 residues. Germline lookup yields CDR1 MNHEY and CDR2 SMNVEV (reference sequence). V was cut by 2 bases and J by 5 bases, with 10 bases left in between. CDR3 in amino acids: CASSLNRRDEQYF. The CDR3, as DNA: TGTGCCAGCAGTTTAAATCGCAGGGACGAGCAGTACTTC.

This clonotype was counted at least ten times. The V gene is TRBV6-5, the J gene TRBJ1-1; 8 bases align to TRBD1. The V gene end was trimmed by 2 bases and the J gene end by 1 base; junction bases not matched to a gene: 9. The CDR3 extends over 17 amino acids. The germline V gene has CDR1 MNHEY and CDR2 SVGAGI. The DNA of the CDR3 is TGTGCCAGCAGTTACGCGGACAGGGATAGATGGAACACTGAAGCTTTCTTT. Encoded protein: CASSYADRDRWNTEAFF.

The genes are TRBV6-2 or TRBV6-3 and TRBJ2-4, with D perhaps matching TRBD1 (6 bases). Germline V lookup: CDR1 MNHEY, CDR2 SVGEGT. V shed 2 bases and J shed 14 bases, with 10 bases lying between them. The CDR3 length is 11 residues. The CDR3 DNA reads TGTGCCAGCAGTTACGGCAGGGGAAAGTACTTC. Amino acids: CASSYGRGKYF.

This clonotype was picked up many times. The DNA for the CDR3 is TGTGCCAGCAGCTTGGGGACAGGTGTGTACGAGCAGTACTTC. Translation: CASSLGTGVYEQYF. The gene calls are TRBV13 and TRBJ2-7; TRBD1 aligns across 8 bases. V lost 3 bases to trimming and J lost 4 bases; unmatched junction nucleotides: 5. Germline V gene lookup returns CDR1 PRHDT and CDR2 FYEKMQ (reference sequence). The CDR3 covers 14 residues.

This clonotype has more than one count but fewer than ten. The chain is built from TRBV28 and TRBJ2-1; 7 bases are shared with TRBD1. Germline CDR1 and CDR2: MDHEN and SYDVKM. The CDR3 covers 14 residues. Trimming took 3 bases from V and 8 from J; bases not matched to a gene: 7. The CDR3 protein is CASSLMAGGYEQFF. CDR3 DNA: TGTGCCAGCAGTTTGATGGCAGGGGGTTATGAGCAGTTCTTC.

The CDR3 DNA follows: TGTGCCAGCAGTTTATCGTTCATAGGGGCCACTGCCTACGAGCAGTACTTC. Translated, it gives CASSLSFIGATAYEQYF. The genes are TRBV27 and TRBJ2-7; TRBD1 is a possible D gene (5 bases). Trimming left V 0 bases short and J 2 bases short, with 17 bases between. Germline loops: CDR1 MNHEY, CDR2 SMNVEV (reference sequence). CDR3 length equals 17 residues.

The chain links TRBV20-1 to TRBJ2-1; D assignment may be TRBD1 or TRBD2 (5 bases each). Trimming shortened V by 2 bases and J by 9 bases, and 20 bases separated the two germline ends. The CDR3 loop spans 15 amino acids. CDR1 DFQATT and CDR2 SNEGSKA come from the germline V gene (reference sequence). The CDR3 loop reads CSARRGEGSAGEQFF. CDR3 coding DNA: TGCAGTGCTAGACGGGGCGAGGGTTCTGCGGGTGAGCAGTTCTTC.

This clonotype was seen a few times. The chain combines TRBV7-4 with TRBJ1-1; D is unresolved. This CDR3 contains 12 residues. V lost 2 bases to trimming and J lost 5 bases, with 6 bases between them. Looked up from germline, CDR1 is SGHVT and CDR2 is SQSDAQ. CDR3 sequence: CASSLIRTEAFF. CDR3 sequence (DNA): TGTGCCAGCAGCTTAATCCGGACTGAAGCTTTCTTT. Using reference TRBV7-4 and TRBJ1-1 for the parts outside the CDR3, the full variable domain is GAGVSQSPRYKVAKRGRDVALRCDSISGHVTLYWYRQTLGQGSEVLTYSQSDAQRDKSGRPSGRFSAERPERSVSTLKIQRTEQGDSAVYLCASSLIRTEAFFGQGTRLTVV.

This clonotype was counted once. This chain connects TRBV7-6 to TRBJ2-3; 8 bases are shared with TRBD2. This CDR3 region has 15 residues. CDR1 is SGHVS, CDR2 FNYEAQ, per germline. Germline trimming cut 0 bases from V and 3 bases from J; bases unmatched to any gene: 2. Here the CDR3 reads CASSLASGGTDTQYF. The CDR3 bases are TGTGCCAGCAGCTTAGCCAGCGGGGGTACAGATACGCAGTATTTT.

The V gene is TRBV6-2 or TRBV6-3, the J gene TRBJ1-1, with TRBD1 identical over 9 bases. The V segment lost 6 bases and the J segment 0 bases; nucleotides outside the gene matches: 2. The CDR3 runs 14 residues. Per germline, CDR1 MNHEY and CDR2 SVGEGT. CDR3 sequence: CASRDRGLNTEAFF. The CDR3 nucleotides are TGTGCCAGCAGGGACAGGGGTTTGAACACTGAAGCTTTCTTT.

This clonotype was recorded at least ten times. The chain uses TRBV6-1 and TRBJ1-2; 10 bases map to TRBD1. With V trimmed by 3 bases and J by 3 bases, 7 bases remained unmatched. The CDR3 totals 16 residues. The V gene's germline CDR1 is MNHNS and CDR2 SASEGT. The CDR3 is CASSDSGTGAYYGYTF. In DNA form, the CDR3 reads TGTGCCAGCAGTGATTCCGGGACAGGGGCATACTATGGCTACACCTTC.

This clonotype was seen only a few times. The chain uses TRBV6-1 and TRBJ2-5; the match to TRBD1 covers 8 bases. This CDR3 is built from 13 residues. Trimming at V came to 6 bases and at J to 4 bases, leaving 4 bases not matched to a gene. Looked up from germline, CDR1 is MNHNS and CDR2 is SASEGT. The chain's CDR3 is CASSKTGGETQYF. CDR3 nucleotide sequence: TGTGCCAGCAGCAAAACAGGGGGAGAGACCCAGTACTTC.

This chain links TRBV6-5 with TRBJ2-1, with TRBD1 as a possible D gene (6 bases). The CDR3 sequence is 14 residues long. V gave up 4 bases and J gave up 2 bases, with 9 bases separating them. The V gene's germline CDR1 is MNHEY and CDR2 SVGAGI. DNA for the CDR3: TGTGCCAGCAGTTCCGGGACAACCTACAATGAGCAGTTCTTC. This gives the protein CASSSGTTYNEQFF.

This clonotype has more than one count but fewer than ten. V is TRBV12-3 or TRBV12-4 and J is TRBJ2-5, with 12 nucleotides matching TRBD2. The CDR3 totals 16 residues. Unmatched junction bases numbered 5, after V lost 6 bases and J lost 0 bases. CDR3 in amino acids: CASSWTSGNYQETQYF. The CDR3 nucleotides are TGTGCCAGCAGCTGGACTAGCGGGAACTACCAAGAGACCCAGTACTTC.

This clonotype was recorded many times. The chain couples TRBV7-2 to TRBJ2-4; 9 bases fit TRBD2. The CDR3 totals 16 residues. CDR1 and CDR2 (germline): SGHTA, FQGNSA. J gave up 3 bases and V 1 base, and 4 bases lay outside the gene matches. CDR3 DNA sequence: TGTGCCAGCAGCTTAGTGGCGGGAGGGCTCAAAAACATTCAGTACTTC. This codes for CASSLVAGGLKNIQYF.

The table lists this clonotype with a few counts. The chain couples TRBV4-3 to TRBJ2-1; D not certain. CDR3 length: 15 residues. CDR1 and CDR2 from the germline V gene are LGHNA and YSLEER. The germline V and J ends were trimmed by 6 bases and 0 bases, with 12 bases remaining between them. CDR3 sequence: CASSYRVNSYNEQFF. The CDR3 coding sequence is TGCGCCAGCAGTTACCGGGTTAACTCCTACAATGAGCAGTTCTTC.

In this sample, this clonotype turned up a few times. The rearrangement joins TRBV7-3 to TRBJ2-7; no reliable D call. CDR3 size: 14 residues. V gave up 0 bases and J gave up 5 bases, with 11 bases separating them. CDR1 is SGHTA and CDR2 is FQGTGA in the germline V gene. The CDR3 nucleotides read TGTGCCAGCAGCTTAACCGGCCCAACAGACGAGCAGTACTTC. The encoded protein is CASSLTGPTDEQYF.

This clonotype appeared many times. The chain carries TRBV6-1 and TRBJ2-7, with 8 bases aligning to TRBD2. CDR3 size: 14 residues. Trimming took 6 bases from V and 1 from J; bases not matched to a gene: 5. Germline V gene data show CDR1 as MNHNS and CDR2 as SASEGT. CDR3: CASSWRGDSYEQYF. As DNA, the CDR3 is TGTGCCAGCAGCTGGCGGGGGGATTCCTACGAGCAGTACTTC.

J is TRBJ2-7 and V is TRBV12-3 or TRBV12-4; 9 positions match TRBD2. With 3 bases clipped from V and 3 bases from J, the junction kept 9 bases outside the gene matches. The CDR3 is 16 residues long. CDR3 nucleotide sequence: TGTGCCAGCAGTTTGTTCAGCGGGGGGCCGAACTACGAGCAGTACTTC. It codes for CASSLFSGGPNYEQYF.

This chain links TRBV9 with TRBJ2-5, with a tentative D call TRBD2 (6 bases). The V gene's germline CDR1 is SGDLS and CDR2 YYNGEE. CDR3 length: 14 residues. The V end was cut by 3 bases, the J end by 1 base, with 10 bases between. CDR3 protein: CASSAGGTQETQYF. The CDR3 DNA sequence: TGTGCCAGCAGCGCGGGCGGGACCCAAGAGACCCAGTACTTC.

In its sample, this clonotype was seen many times. The rearrangement links TRBV28 to TRBJ2-4, with a tentative D call TRBD1 (6 bases). Germline-derived CDR1 and CDR2 are MDHEN and SYDVKM. This CDR3 contains 18 residues. V was pared by 5 bases and J by 1 base, with 21 bases between. The CDR3 loop is CASSARTEGMGAKNIQYF. The CDR3 DNA reads TGTGCCAGCAGTGCCCGGACAGAAGGGATGGGCGCCAAAAACATTCAGTACTTC.

In its sample, this clonotype was seen many times. The rearrangement joins TRBV19 to TRBJ2-3; D unclear. Germline-derived CDR1 and CDR2 are LNHDA and SQIVND (reference sequence). V gave up 4 bases and J gave up 0 bases, with 14 bases separating them. The CDR3 extends over 16 amino acids. CDR3 DNA sequence: TGTGCCAGTAGTAGCCTTCTTGGATCCAGCACAGATACGCAGTATTTT. Translation gives CASSSLLGSSTDTQYF.

This clonotype was detected many times. The CDR3 protein is CASSQGQGSYEQYF. DNA of the CDR3: TGCGCCAGCAGCCAAGGACAGGGCTCCTACGAGCAGTACTTC. The V and J genes are TRBV4-3 and TRBJ2-7; 7 nucleotides agree with TRBD1. Germline V CDR1 and CDR2: LGHNA, YSLEER. The trim removed 1 base at V and 0 bases at J, leaving 0 bases unmatched. The CDR3 has 14 residues.

This clonotype was picked up a small number of times. The J gene is TRBJ2-7, the V gene TRBV7-9, with D perhaps assigned TRBD1 or TRBD2 (5 bases each). The length of the CDR3 is 13 residues. V lost 5 bases and J lost 5, with 13 bases in between. Germline V CDR1 and CDR2: SEHNR, FQNEAQ (reference sequence). CDR3 sequence: CASSPESGHEQYF. CDR3 DNA sequence: TGTGCCAGCAGCCCAGAATCGGGGCACGAGCAGTACTTC.

This clonotype was observed a few times. This rearrangement joins TRBV19 to TRBJ2-1, with 12 bases lining up with TRBD2. Unmatched junction bases numbered 4, after V lost 6 bases and J lost 4 bases. CDR1 and CDR2 from the germline V gene are LNHDA and SQIVND (reference sequence). This CDR3 is built from 15 residues. CDR3 nucleotide sequence: TGTGCCAGTAGGACTAGCGGGGGCCGGTACAATGAGCAGTTCTTC. This gives the protein CASRTSGGRYNEQFF.

Concerning this clonotype: A much larger clone differs from this one at a single base, so this may be a read error. This chain connects TRBV27 to TRBJ2-1, with D maybe TRBD1 (6 bases). CDR1 is MNHEY, CDR2 SMNVEV, per germline (reference sequence). V was cut by 6 bases and J by 2 bases, with 17 bases left in between. The CDR3 is 16 amino acids. CDR3 bases: TGTGCCAGCAGGTCCCGACAGGCCGAAGCCTACAATGAGCAGTTCTTC. Its translation is CASRSRQAEAYNEQFF.

This clonotype was detected only a few times. This chain uses TRBV2 with TRBJ2-4; D is possibly TRBD1 (6 bases). V was pared by 8 bases and J by 10 bases, with 12 bases between. In germline, CDR1 is SNHLY, CDR2 FYNNEI. The CDR3 covers 11 residues. CDR3 in amino acids: CASLGQWIQYF. CDR3 coding DNA: TGTGCCAGCCTTGGACAGTGGATTCAGTACTTC.

This clonotype was counted ten times or more. This chain connects TRBV20-1 to TRBJ2-7; possibly TRBD2 for D (6 bases). V lost 0 bases to trimming and J lost 2 bases, with 14 bases between them. The length of the CDR3 is 15 residues. From germline, CDR1 is DFQATT and CDR2 SNEGSKA (reference sequence). This chain's CDR3 is CSARDRAGSAYEQYF. CDR3 bases: TGCAGTGCTAGAGATCGGGCGGGGTCGGCCTACGAGCAGTACTTC.

This clonotype has at least ten counts. CDR3 sequence reads: CASSLKTGGAETQYF. The CDR3 bases are TGTGCCAGCAGCTTAAAGACAGGGGGCGCCGAGACCCAGTACTTC. The rearrangement uses TRBV11-2 and TRBJ2-5; 10 bases are shared with TRBD1. This CDR3 is 15 amino acids long. V gave up 2 bases and J gave up 5 bases; unmatched junction bases: 5. The germline gives CDR1 SGHAT, CDR2 FQNNGV.

The chain joins TRBV4-3 to TRBJ2-1, with 10 bases fitting TRBD2. The CDR3 is made up of 16 amino acids. Losses at the gene ends were 1 base for V and 5 bases for J; bases not matched to a gene: 5. Germline CDR1 is LGHNA and CDR2 is YSLEER. CDR3 coding DNA: TGCGCCAGCAGCCAAGTAATAAGCGGGGGGGACAATGAGCAGTTCTTC. Translated, it gives CASSQVISGGDNEQFF.